The clone carrying this T cell receptor beta chain was seen a single time. CDR1 and CDR2 from the germline V gene are SNHLY and FYNNEI. J was trimmed by 7 bases and V by 6 bases; bases with no gene match: 14. The CDR3 sequence is 15 residues long. This entry is derived from a study of OX40 agonist ivuxolimab in advanced cancers. About the research overall: Intravenous ivuxolimab was administered to patients every 2 weeks at 0.01 to 10 mg/kg. The study enrolled dose-escalation patients with hepatocellular carcinoma, melanoma, renal cell or head and neck cancer.

Method: immunoSEQ multiplex PCR; TCRdb's copy keeps in-frame clones and lacks some. Of under 35,000 clones in the sample, roughly 87% were seen once. The receptor was derived from an adult with an advanced solid tumor such as melanoma, head and neck, liver or kidney cancer. This specimen consisted of CD4+ or CD8+ T cells sorted from blood, obtained in a trial of the OX40 agonist ivuxolimab. This chain uses TRBV2 with TRBJ1-2; 7 bases map to TRBD1. This chain's CDR3 is CASRSLGTAFFGYTF. The CDR3 DNA reads as TGTGCCAGCAGGAGCCTCGGGACAGCGTTCTTTGGCTACACCTTC.